The 15 T cell receptor beta chains below were found in one sample sequenced in a study of OX40 agonist ivuxolimab in advanced cancers. Profiled with immunoSEQ multiplex PCR; TCRdb holds only in-frame clones, not every one. The repertoire holds fewer than 95,000 clones, with about 86% as singletons. Sequenced material: CD4+ or CD8+ T cells sorted from blood, taken in a trial of the OX40 agonist ivuxolimab. These receptors originate from an adult with an advanced solid tumor such as melanoma, head and neck, liver or kidney cancer.

This sequence joins TRBV11-2 and TRBJ2-1; D possibly corresponds to TRBD2 (6 bases). There are 16 residues in the CDR3. Between the trimmed V and J ends, which lost 5 bases and 4 bases, there was a span of 18 bases. Germline V gene data show CDR1 as SGHAT and CDR2 as FQNNGV. CDR3 sequence reads: CASSPLGGTFYNEQFF. The CDR3 DNA follows: TGTGCCAGCAGCCCCCTGGGCGGGACTTTTTACAATGAGCAGTTCTTC.

This rearrangement joins TRBV4-2 to TRBJ2-7; 10 nucleotides align to TRBD2. With V trimmed by 2 bases and J by 7 bases, 14 bases remained unmatched. Germline-derived CDR1 and CDR2 are LGHNA and YNFKEQ. CDR3 length: 17 residues. CDR3 nucleotide sequence: TGTGCCAGCAGCCAAAGCCACCTCGGGACTAGCGAGGTTGAGCAGTACTTC. Residues: CASSQSHLGTSEVEQYF.

The gene calls are TRBV7-8 and TRBJ1-2; 12 nucleotides match TRBD1. V lost 4 bases to trimming and J lost 4 bases; unmatched junction nucleotides: 1. The CDR3 loop spans 14 amino acids. Germline V CDR1 and CDR2: SGHVS, FQNEAQ. The CDR3: CASSSGQGAYGYTF. CDR3 nucleotides: TGTGCCAGCAGCTCGGGACAGGGGGCCTATGGCTACACCTTC.

The chain combines TRBV28 with TRBJ1-6; 7 positions agree with TRBD1. J was trimmed by 10 bases and V by 0 bases; bases with no gene match: 9. CDR3 length: 16 amino acids. Germline V gene lookup returns CDR1 MDHEN and CDR2 SYDVKM. The CDR3 spells CASSLWRQGGNSPLHF. CDR3 nucleotides: TGTGCCAGCAGTTTATGGCGACAGGGAGGTAACTCACCCCTCCACTTT. Variable domain in full (rest from reference TRBV28 and TRBJ1-6): DVKVTQSSRYLVKRTGEKVFLECVQDMDHENMFWYRQDPGLGLRLIYFSYDVKMKEKGDIPEGYSVSREKKERFSLILESASTNQTSMYLCASSLWRQGGNSPLHFGNGTRLTVT.

CDR3 DNA sequence: TGTGCCAGTAGTATCGACCTCTCTGGGGCCAACGTCCTGACTTTC. The encoded protein is CASSIDLSGANVLTF. This chain connects TRBV19 to TRBJ2-6; D is uncertain. From germline, CDR1 is LNHDA and CDR2 SQIVND (reference sequence). The CDR3 totals 15 residues. The V end lost 3 bases, the J end lost 0 bases, and 6 bases lay between the germline ends.

The rearrangement links TRBV6-1 to TRBJ2-7; 11 bases are shared with TRBD1. The CDR3 covers 13 residues. Trimming at V came to 6 bases and at J to 5 bases, leaving 3 bases not matched to a gene. Germline lookup yields CDR1 MNHNS and CDR2 SASEGT. The chain's CDR3 is CASRGQGAHEQYV. The DNA for the CDR3 is TGTGCCAGCAGAGGACAGGGGGCCCACGAGCAGTACGTC.

CDR3 sequence: CASSPTAGGGQYV. CDR3 DNA sequence: TGTGCCAGCTCACCAACAGCGGGGGGAGGGCAGTACGTC. This chain links TRBV18 with TRBJ2-7; 9 nucleotides line up with TRBD2. Germline loops: CDR1 KGHSH, CDR2 LQKENI. Trimming removed 2 bases from V and 9 bases from J; junction bases left unmatched: 5. CDR3 length: 13 amino acids.

This rearrangement joins TRBV7-9 to TRBJ2-7; the match to TRBD1 covers 8 bases. The junction had 12 bases not matched to a gene; V was cut back by 4 bases and J by 4 bases. CDR1 and CDR2 from the germline V gene are SEHNR and FQNEAQ (reference sequence). This CDR3 is built from 16 residues. The CDR3: CASSSPGQVEGYEQYV. CDR3 nucleotide sequence: TGTGCCAGCAGCTCCCCGGGACAGGTGGAGGGGTACGAGCAGTACGTC.

The chain is built from TRBV2 and TRBJ1-2; D ambiguous. V was clipped by 1 base and J by 4 bases, with 7 bases between them. CDR1 and CDR2 (germline): SNHLY, FYNNEI. The CDR3 consists of 13 residues. The chain's CDR3 is CASSEGTGYGYTF. CDR3 sequence (DNA): TGTGCCAGCAGTGAAGGTACGGGCTATGGCTACACCTTC.

CDR3 nucleotide sequence: TGTGCCAGCAGACCACTCATAGCAGGGCGAGGTGGCTACACCTTC. Translating it yields CASRPLIAGRGGYTF. This chain joins TRBV6-6 and TRBJ1-2; possible D gene TRBD1, 5 bases. V shed 6 bases and J shed 7 bases, with 21 bases lying between them. This CDR3 is built from 15 residues. Germline-derived CDR1 and CDR2 are MNHNY and SVGAGI (reference sequence).

The CDR3: CATSRGGPDTQYF. The DNA of the CDR3 is TGTGCCACCAGCAGAGGGGGGCCAGATACGCAGTATTTT. The chain carries TRBV15 and TRBJ2-3, with a tentative D call TRBD1 (6 bases). Germline-derived CDR1 and CDR2 are LNHNV and YYDKDF (reference sequence). The CDR3 contains 13 residues. With 1 base removed from V and 4 bases from J, the gap between germline ends came to 6 bases.

The chain joins TRBV28 to TRBJ2-1; TRBD2 matches 12 bases. After removal of 6 bases from V and 7 bases from J, the junction contained 7 bases not matched to a gene. In germline, CDR1 is MDHEN, CDR2 SYDVKM. This CDR3 has 15 residues. Here the CDR3 DNA reads TGTGCCAGCAGACCTAGCGGGGGGGCTATAAATGAGCAGTTCTTC. Amino acid sequence: CASRPSGGAINEQFF. Together with reference TRBV28 and TRBJ2-1, the CDR3 gives the full variable domain: DVKVTQSSRYLVKRTGEKVFLECVQDMDHENMFWYRQDPGLGLRLIYFSYDVKMKEKGDIPEGYSVSREKKERFSLILESASTNQTSMYLCASRPSGGAINEQFFGPGTRLTVL.

Turning to this clone: At one end, the junction sequence differs from germline, possibly due to a read error. The chain joins TRBV7-2 to TRBJ2-2; no clear D gene. The length of the CDR3 is 13 residues. Germline CDR1 reads SGHTA; CDR2 reads FQGNSA. The DNA for the CDR3 is TGTGCCAGCAGCATAGCTAGCACCGGGGAGCTGTTTTTT. Protein: CASSIASTGELFF.

This rearrangement joins TRBV6-5 to TRBJ2-5, with D perhaps TRBD1 or TRBD2 (6 bases each). The germline V gene encodes CDR1 MNHEY and CDR2 SVGAGI. The CDR3 contains 15 residues. Trimming removed 5 bases at V and 5 bases at J, with 18 bases between. CDR3 nucleotide sequence: TGTGCCAGCAGTAGGGGTTGGGGGGCAGGGGAGACCCAGTACTTC. This codes for CASSRGWGAGETQYF.

This clone has a single count. The chain recombines TRBV28 with TRBJ1-4, with D possibly TRBD1 on 6 matching bases. The CDR3 extends over 13 amino acids. Germline values: CDR1 MDHEN, CDR2 SYDVKM. V lost 4 bases and J lost 5, with 8 bases in between. The CDR3 loop reads CASSSGVNEKLFF. Here the CDR3 DNA reads TGTGCCAGCAGTTCAGGGGTCAATGAAAAACTGTTTTTT.